This T cell receptor beta chain was identified during a study of cytomegalovirus exposure and HLA in healthy donors. PCR used 60 Vbeta primers and 13 Jbeta primers. Sequencing was performed with immunoSEQ multiplex PCR; in TCRdb, only in-frame clones are kept and a portion is missing. This table holds 110,000 to 150,000 clones, less than 85% found once. This clone showed up just once. From germline, CDR1 is KGHSH and CDR2 LQKENI. There are 16 residues in the CDR3. V was clipped by 3 bases and J by 0 bases, with 12 bases between them. Donors consisted of healthy bone marrow donors. At sampling all donors were nominally healthy, likely with unrecorded immune exposures.

The rearrangement joins TRBV18 to TRBJ1-5, with D possibly matching TRBD1 (6 bases). Sequenced material: PBMCs. The clonotype originates from a man between 18 and 29 years old in good health and CMV-seropositive. The DNA for the CDR3 is TGTGCCAGCTCACCTCAGGGGCTAGGTAGCAATCAGCCCCAGCATTTT. This sequence encodes CASSPQGLGSNQPQHF.